The 25 T cell receptor beta chains below were found in one sample sequenced in a study of T-cell memory formation after mild COVID-19. Using its own MiXCR run on the 5' RACE reads, TCRdb lists one record per CDR3 protein. Of about 430,000 distinct CDR3 sequences in the sample, 20% to 25% were seen once. The specimen was PBMCs or a T cell subset sorted from them (not recorded which). The receptors were gathered from an adult woman who had mild COVID-19 (a few samples of this study predate the infection). Cell type and time point are not known.

This chain links TRBV5-1 with TRBJ2-7, with TRBD2 as a possible D gene (6 bases). The V end was cut by 0 bases, the J end by 2 bases, with 12 bases between. The V gene's germline CDR1 is SGHRS and CDR2 YFSETQ. The CDR3 is made up of 15 amino acids. The CDR3 here is CASSLALWGAYEQYF. CDR3 nucleotide sequence: TGCGCCAGCAGCTTGGCCTTGTGGGGGGCCTACGAGCAGTACTTC.

J is TRBJ2-1 and V is TRBV20-1; D is undetermined. From germline, CDR1 is DFQATT and CDR2 SNEGSKA (reference sequence). This CDR3 contains 10 residues. The germline V and J ends were trimmed by 4 bases and 5 bases, with 3 bases remaining between them. For the CDR3, the DNA is TGCAGTGCTAAACACAATGAGCAGTTCTTC. This gives the protein CSAKHNEQFF.

This clonotype was seen a few times. The CDR3 protein is CASSQDHSGTSGRAYEQFF. The DNA for the CDR3 is TGCGCCAGCAGCCAAGATCATTCAGGGACTAGCGGGAGGGCGTATGAGCAGTTCTTC. The V and J genes are TRBV4-3 and TRBJ2-1; the match to TRBD2 covers 16 bases. This CDR3 region has 19 residues. CDR1 is LGHNA, CDR2 YSLEER, per germline. The V segment lost 0 bases and the J segment 8 bases; nucleotides outside the gene matches: 10.

The sample holds many counts of this clonotype. The CDR3 DNA reads TGTGCCAGCAGGAAGCTAGCGGGGGTAATGAATGAGCAGTTCTTC. Protein: CASRKLAGVMNEQFF. The chain carries TRBV6-5 and TRBJ2-1; 10 bases line up with TRBD2. The junction had 9 bases not matched to a gene; V was cut back by 6 bases and J by 7 bases. The CDR3 has 15 amino acids. Germline loops: CDR1 MNHEY, CDR2 SVGAGI.

This clonotype was seen once. CDR3 in amino acids: CASSSRLAGRETQYF. Here the CDR3 DNA reads TGTGCCAGCAGTTCCAGACTAGCGGGGAGAGAGACCCAGTACTTC. This sequence joins TRBV12-3 or TRBV12-4 and TRBJ2-5; 11 bases match TRBD2. This CDR3 region has 15 residues. V was pared by 4 bases and J by 4 bases, with 5 bases of the junction left unmatched.

This clonotype showed up just a few times. The V and J genes are TRBV7-9 and TRBJ1-1; 9 bases fit TRBD1. J gave up 6 bases and V 5 bases, and 16 bases lay outside the gene matches. The CDR3 contains 17 residues. Germline CDR1 and CDR2: SEHNR and FQNEAQ (reference sequence). The CDR3 nucleotides read TGTGCCAGCAGCCCGACTGGACAGGGGTTAAGCCATTCTGAAGCTTTCTTT. It is translated as CASSPTGQGLSHSEAFF.

This clonotype was observed a few times. The gene calls are TRBV19 and TRBJ2-7; D uncertain. Germline values: CDR1 LNHDA, CDR2 SQIVND (reference sequence). Trimming took 3 bases from V and 0 from J, leaving 9 bases between them. This CDR3 region has 14 residues. CDR3 in amino acids: CASSMSVSSYEQYF. DNA for the CDR3: TGTGCCAGTAGTATGAGTGTCAGCTCCTACGAGCAGTACTTC.

This chain uses TRBV2 with TRBJ2-1; 10 positions match TRBD2. The V gene end was trimmed by 5 bases and the J gene end by 9 bases; junction bases not matched to a gene: 7. There are 14 residues in the CDR3. CDR1 and CDR2 from the germline V gene are SNHLY and FYNNEI. CDR3 DNA: TGTGCCAGCAGTCCTAGCGGGAGTAATAGTGAGCAGTTCTTC. Protein sequence: CASSPSGSNSEQFF.

Only a few counts were recorded for this clonotype. The chain recombines TRBV12-3 or TRBV12-4 with TRBJ2-5, with 7 bases lining up with TRBD2. The CDR3 contains 15 residues. Trimming cost V 6 bases and J 4 bases; bases outside gene matches: 11. The CDR3 DNA reads TGTGCCAGCAGCTTGGGAGGGATCAATGTAGAGACCCAGTACTTC. This gives the protein CASSLGGINVETQYF.

The chain couples TRBV9 to TRBJ2-7; D not resolved. V was shortened by 4 bases and J by 1 base, with 12 bases between the two germline ends. Per germline, CDR1 SGDLS and CDR2 YYNGEE. This CDR3 is 14 amino acids long. In nucleotides, the CDR3 is TGTGCCAGCAGCCCCCGAGGTCAGTCCTACGAGCAGTACTTC. Encoded protein: CASSPRGQSYEQYF.

This clonotype has more than one count but fewer than ten. The J gene is TRBJ2-7, the V gene TRBV6-2 or TRBV6-3; TRBD1 is a possible D gene (5 bases). V lost 0 bases and J lost 3, with 12 bases in between. The CDR3 is 15 residues long. The germline CDR1 and CDR2 sequences are MNHEY and SVGEGT. DNA of the CDR3: TGTGCCAGCAGTTACTCGGCCAGGGTGAACTACGAGCAGTACTTC. This translates into CASSYSARVNYEQYF.

This clonotype was recorded many times. CDR3: CASSPPGMADTQYF. CDR3 sequence (DNA): TGTGCCAGCTCACCACCGGGGATGGCAGATACGCAGTATTTT. The chain recombines TRBV18 with TRBJ2-3; no reliable D call. Germline CDR1 and CDR2: KGHSH and LQKENI. The V and J ends lost 0 bases and 4 bases respectively, with 8 bases between them. This CDR3 is built from 14 residues. The complete variable domain, with remaining parts taken from reference TRBV18 and TRBJ2-3, reads NAGVMQNPRHLVRRRGQEARLRCSPMKGHSHVYWYRQLPEEGLKFMVYLQKENIIDESGMPKERFSAEFPKEGPSILRIQQVVRGDSAAYFCASSPPGMADTQYFGPGTRLTVL.

This clonotype was detected a few times. This chain connects TRBV27 to TRBJ2-2; tentatively, D is TRBD1 (5 bases). The CDR3 is 16 residues long. Between the trimmed V and J ends, which lost 8 bases and 0 bases, there was a span of 16 bases. Germline V gives CDR1 MNHEY, CDR2 SMNVEV (reference sequence). The CDR3 coding sequence is TGTGCCAGCGTCGCATTGGGGCAGACGAACACCGGGGAGCTGTTTTTT. Translating it yields CASVALGQTNTGELFF.

The J gene is TRBJ1-1, the V gene TRBV3-1; a weak D match, TRBD1 (6 bases). The CDR3 is 15 amino acids. V lost 0 bases and J 1 base, leaving 9 bases between the germline ends. Germline V gene data show CDR1 as LGHDT and CDR2 as YNNKEL (reference sequence). The CDR3 spells CASSQDRGRNTEAFF. The DNA of the CDR3 is TGTGCCAGCAGCCAAGACAGGGGCAGGAACACTGAAGCTTTCTTT.

The chain has TRBV5-1 and TRBJ1-5; D ambiguous. CDR1 SGHRS and CDR2 YFSETQ come from the germline V gene. V lost 0 bases, J lost 5 bases, and 15 bases lay in between. CDR3 length equals 16 residues. CDR3 in DNA: TGCGCCAGCAGCTTGGGTGGAGCTGGTATGGATCAGCCCCAGCATTTT. Translated, it gives CASSLGGAGMDQPQHF.

This clonotype was counted a few times. This sequence joins TRBV5-5 and TRBJ1-4; D is unclear. This CDR3 comprises 15 residues. Trimming stripped 2 bases from V and 2 bases from J, with 10 bases between. Germline assignment: CDR1 SGHKS and CDR2 YYEKEE (reference sequence). The CDR3 sequence: CASSLGPVTNEKLFF. In nucleotides, the CDR3 is TGTGCCAGCAGCTTAGGGCCGGTGACTAATGAAAAACTGTTTTTT.

This chain uses TRBV18 with TRBJ1-1; 9 nucleotides match TRBD1. Unmatched junction bases numbered 10, after V lost 2 bases and J lost 0 bases. CDR1 is KGHSH and CDR2 is LQKENI in the germline V gene. The CDR3 covers 18 residues. CDR3 nucleotides: TGTGCCAGCTCACCAATAAGCGGGACAGGGCTTATGAACACTGAAGCTTTCTTT. It specifies CASSPISGTGLMNTEAFF.

This clonotype was observed a few times. The chain links TRBV6-2 or TRBV6-3 to TRBJ2-7, with unresolved D. The CDR3 has 12 amino acids. Per germline, CDR1 MNHEY and CDR2 SVGEGT. V dropped 4 bases and J dropped 4 bases, with 8 bases sitting between them. CDR3 nucleotide sequence: TGTGCCAGCAGTTGGGGTGGATACGAGCAGTACTTC. Translation gives CASSWGGYEQYF.

The sample holds a few counts of this clonotype. The chain recombines TRBV4-1 with TRBJ1-5, with D unresolved. Germline assignment: CDR1 MGHRA and CDR2 YSYEKL. The CDR3 is 16 amino acids. Trimming took 1 base from V and 9 from J, leaving 19 bases between them. Here the CDR3 DNA reads TGCGCCAGCAGCCAAGGTGGAATTGGTAGTCAATCGCCCCAGCATTTT. Its protein product is CASSQGGIGSQSPQHF.

The CDR3 spells CASSHDGGNTGELFF. The CDR3 DNA sequence: TGCGCCAGCAGCCACGACGGGGGGAACACCGGGGAGCTGTTTTTT. J is TRBJ2-2 and V is TRBV5-1; perhaps TRBD2 as D (6 bases). Trimming removed 4 bases at V and 1 base at J, with 11 bases between. Germline V gene data show CDR1 as SGHRS and CDR2 as YFSETQ. This CDR3 has 15 amino acids.

The sample holds a few counts of this clonotype. The chain joins TRBV24-1 to TRBJ1-1; 8 bases line up with TRBD1. The CDR3 has 16 residues. Germline V gene lookup returns CDR1 KGHDR and CDR2 SFDVKD. The ends lost 9 bases at V and 2 bases at J; junction bases unmatched: 13. CDR3 loop: CATQPGAGQVNTEAFF. CDR3 DNA sequence: TGTGCCACCCAACCGGGCGCGGGACAGGTTAACACTGAAGCTTTCTTT.

The CDR3 is CASSQPGAQPQHF. CDR3 coding DNA: TGCGCCAGCAGCCAGCCAGGGGCTCAGCCCCAGCATTTT. The chain has TRBV4-1 and TRBJ1-5; TRBD1 is a possible D gene (6 bases). The CDR3 has 13 amino acids. Trimming pared 3 bases from V and 6 bases from J, leaving 9 bases between. Germline V gives CDR1 MGHRA, CDR2 YSYEKL.

V gene TRBV12-3 or TRBV12-4 combines with J gene TRBJ1-2, with D possibly TRBD1 on 5 matching bases. V lost 4 bases, J lost 7 bases, and 22 bases lay in between. There are 16 residues in the CDR3. Here the CDR3 reads CASSSSSGTGTGGYTF. The CDR3 DNA reads as TGTGCCAGCAGTTCCTCGTCCGGGACGGGAACCGGTGGCTACACCTTC.

This rearrangement joins TRBV7-9 to TRBJ1-1, with D hard to call. CDR1 and CDR2 from the germline V gene are SEHNR and FQNEAQ (reference sequence). The CDR3 is 14 amino acids. Trimming left V 1 base short and J 3 bases short, with 9 bases between. The CDR3 region has the DNA TGTGCCAGCAGCTTAGAAACGATGTACACTGAAGCTTTCTTT. Translated: CASSLETMYTEAFF.

The rearrangement links TRBV29-1 to TRBJ1-4, with 10 positions matching TRBD1. This CDR3 is built from 15 residues. Germline lookup yields CDR1 SQVTM and CDR2 ANQGSEA. The V gene end was trimmed by 7 bases and the J gene end by 5 bases; junction bases not matched to a gene: 10. This CDR3 reads CSAIQDRGFNEKLFF. CDR3 nucleotides: TGCAGCGCCATCCAGGACAGGGGGTTCAATGAAAAACTGTTTTTT.